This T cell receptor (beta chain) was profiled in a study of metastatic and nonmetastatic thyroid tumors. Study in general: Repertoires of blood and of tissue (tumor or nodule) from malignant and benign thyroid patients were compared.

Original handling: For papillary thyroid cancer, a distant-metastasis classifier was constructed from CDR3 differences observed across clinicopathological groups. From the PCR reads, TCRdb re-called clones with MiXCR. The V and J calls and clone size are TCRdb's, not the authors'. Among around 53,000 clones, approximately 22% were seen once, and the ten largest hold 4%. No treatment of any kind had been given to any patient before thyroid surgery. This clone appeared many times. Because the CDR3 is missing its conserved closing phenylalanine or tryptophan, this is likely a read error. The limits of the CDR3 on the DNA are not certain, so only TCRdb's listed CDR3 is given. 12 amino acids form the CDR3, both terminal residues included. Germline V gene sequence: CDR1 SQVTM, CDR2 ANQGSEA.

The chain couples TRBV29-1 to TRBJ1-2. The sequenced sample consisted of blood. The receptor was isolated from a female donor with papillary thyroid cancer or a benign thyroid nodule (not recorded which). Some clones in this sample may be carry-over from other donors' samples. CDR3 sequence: CSVEDYFGRWVS.